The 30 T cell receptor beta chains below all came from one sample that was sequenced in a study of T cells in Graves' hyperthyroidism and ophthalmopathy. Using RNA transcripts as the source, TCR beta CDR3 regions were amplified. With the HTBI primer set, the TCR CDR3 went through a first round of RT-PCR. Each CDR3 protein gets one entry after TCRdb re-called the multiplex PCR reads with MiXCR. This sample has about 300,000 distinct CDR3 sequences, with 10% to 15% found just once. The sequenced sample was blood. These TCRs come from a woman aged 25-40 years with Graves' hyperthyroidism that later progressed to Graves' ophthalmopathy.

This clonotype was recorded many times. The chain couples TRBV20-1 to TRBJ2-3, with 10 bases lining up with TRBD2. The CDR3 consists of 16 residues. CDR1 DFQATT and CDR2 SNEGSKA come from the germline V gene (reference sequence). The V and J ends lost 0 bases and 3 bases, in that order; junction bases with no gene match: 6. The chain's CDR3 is CSARDPLAGETDTQYF. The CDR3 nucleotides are TGCAGTGCTAGAGATCCCCTAGCGGGAGAAACAGATACGCAGTATTTT.

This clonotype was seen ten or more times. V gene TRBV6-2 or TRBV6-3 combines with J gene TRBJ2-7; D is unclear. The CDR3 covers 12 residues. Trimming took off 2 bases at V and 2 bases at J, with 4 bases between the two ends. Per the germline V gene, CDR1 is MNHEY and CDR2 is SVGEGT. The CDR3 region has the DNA TGTGCCAGCAGTTACGGCCCCTACGAGCAGTACTTC. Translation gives CASSYGPYEQYF.

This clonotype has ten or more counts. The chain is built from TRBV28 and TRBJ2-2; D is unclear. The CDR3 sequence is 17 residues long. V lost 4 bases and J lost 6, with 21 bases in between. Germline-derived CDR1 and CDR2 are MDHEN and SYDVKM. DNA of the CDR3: TGTGCCAGCAGTTCCGACCGCGGTTTGGGTGATCCCGGGGAGCTGTTTTTT. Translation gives CASSSDRGLGDPGELFF. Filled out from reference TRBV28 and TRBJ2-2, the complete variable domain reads DVKVTQSSRYLVKRTGEKVFLECVQDMDHENMFWYRQDPGLGLRLIYFSYDVKMKEKGDIPEGYSVSREKKERFSLILESASTNQTSMYLCASSSDRGLGDPGELFFGEGSRLTVL.

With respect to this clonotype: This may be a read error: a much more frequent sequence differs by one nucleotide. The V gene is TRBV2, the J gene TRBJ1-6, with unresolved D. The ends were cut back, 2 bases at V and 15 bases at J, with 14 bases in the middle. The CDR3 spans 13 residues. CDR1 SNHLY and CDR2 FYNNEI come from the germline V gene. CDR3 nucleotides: TGTGCCAGCAGTGAAAAGGTCCTCTTAATCCTCCACTTT. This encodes CASSEKVLLILHF. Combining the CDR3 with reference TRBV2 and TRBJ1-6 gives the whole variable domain EPEVTQTPSHQVTQMGQEVILRCVPISNHLYFYWYRQILGQKVEFLVSFYNNEISEKSEIFDDQFSVERPDGSNFTLKIRSTKLEDSAMYFCASSEKVLLILHFGNGTRLTVT.

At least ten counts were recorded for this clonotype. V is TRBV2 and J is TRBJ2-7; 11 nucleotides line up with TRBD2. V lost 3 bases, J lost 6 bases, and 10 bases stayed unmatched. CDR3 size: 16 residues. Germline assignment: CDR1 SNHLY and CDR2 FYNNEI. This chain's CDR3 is CASSELAGGPSGEQYF. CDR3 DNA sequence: TGTGCCAGCAGTGAGTTAGCGGGAGGGCCATCAGGCGAGCAGTACTTC.

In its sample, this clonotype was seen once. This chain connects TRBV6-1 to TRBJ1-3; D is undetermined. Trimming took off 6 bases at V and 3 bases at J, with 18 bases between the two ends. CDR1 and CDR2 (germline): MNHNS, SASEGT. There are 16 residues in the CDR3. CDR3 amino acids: CASRLMGMEFGNTIYF. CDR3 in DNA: TGTGCCAGCAGACTGATGGGCATGGAGTTTGGAAACACCATATATTTT.

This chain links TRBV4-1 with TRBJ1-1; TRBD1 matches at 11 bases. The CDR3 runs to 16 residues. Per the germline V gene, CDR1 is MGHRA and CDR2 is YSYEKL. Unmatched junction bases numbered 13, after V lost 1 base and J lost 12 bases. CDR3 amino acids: CASSQGRNRGQGVPFF. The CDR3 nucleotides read TGCGCCAGCAGCCAAGGGCGAAATCGGGGACAGGGGGTGCCTTTCTTT.

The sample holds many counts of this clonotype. The CDR3 loop is CASSYRGTTRGLNYEQYF. The DNA of the CDR3 is TGTGCCAGCAGTTACAGGGGGACCACAAGGGGACTGAACTACGAGCAGTACTTC. The chain uses TRBV6-1 and TRBJ2-7; 8 nucleotides align to TRBD1. The CDR3 has 18 amino acids. The germline CDR1 and CDR2 sequences are MNHNS and SASEGT. V dropped 5 bases and J dropped 3; count of bases not matched to a gene: 18.

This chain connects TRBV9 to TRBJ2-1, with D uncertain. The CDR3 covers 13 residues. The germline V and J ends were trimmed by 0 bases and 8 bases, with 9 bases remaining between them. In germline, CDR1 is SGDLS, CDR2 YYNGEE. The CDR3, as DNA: TGTGCCAGCAGCGTAGTACCCGGGTATGAGCAGTTCTTC. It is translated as CASSVVPGYEQFF.

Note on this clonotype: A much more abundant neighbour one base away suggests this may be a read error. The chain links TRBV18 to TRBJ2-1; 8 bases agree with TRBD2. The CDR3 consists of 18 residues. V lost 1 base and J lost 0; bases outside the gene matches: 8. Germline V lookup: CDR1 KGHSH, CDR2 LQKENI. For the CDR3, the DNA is TGTGCCAGCTCACCACTGACTAGCGATCCGGGCTCCTACAATGAGCAGTTCTTC. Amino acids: CASSPLTSDPGSYNEQFF. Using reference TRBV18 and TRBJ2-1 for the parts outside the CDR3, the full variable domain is NAGVMQNPRHLVRRRGQEARLRCSPMKGHSHVYWYRQLPEEGLKFMVYLQKENIIDESGMPKERFSAEFPKEGPSILRIQQVVRGDSAAYFCASSPLTSDPGSYNEQFFGPGTRLTVL.

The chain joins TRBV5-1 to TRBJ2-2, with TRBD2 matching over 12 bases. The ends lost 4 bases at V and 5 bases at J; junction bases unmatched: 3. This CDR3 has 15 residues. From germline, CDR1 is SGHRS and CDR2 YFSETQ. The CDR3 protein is CASSETSGSTGELFF. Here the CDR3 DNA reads TGCGCCAGCAGCGAGACTAGCGGGAGTACCGGGGAGCTGTTTTTT.

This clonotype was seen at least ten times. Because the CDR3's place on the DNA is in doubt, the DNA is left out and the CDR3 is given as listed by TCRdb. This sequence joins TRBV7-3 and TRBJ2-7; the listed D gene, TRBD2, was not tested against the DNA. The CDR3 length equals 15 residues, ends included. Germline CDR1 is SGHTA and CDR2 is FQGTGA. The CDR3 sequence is CASDFVGGGNRNEYF.

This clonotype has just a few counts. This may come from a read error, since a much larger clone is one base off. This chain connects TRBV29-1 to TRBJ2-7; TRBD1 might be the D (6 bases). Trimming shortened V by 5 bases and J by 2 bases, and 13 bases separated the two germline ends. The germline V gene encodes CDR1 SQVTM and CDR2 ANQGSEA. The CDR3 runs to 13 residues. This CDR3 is CSVSAGVTYEQYF. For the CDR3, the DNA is TGCAGCGTTTCCGCAGGGGTCACCTACGAGCAGTACTTC.

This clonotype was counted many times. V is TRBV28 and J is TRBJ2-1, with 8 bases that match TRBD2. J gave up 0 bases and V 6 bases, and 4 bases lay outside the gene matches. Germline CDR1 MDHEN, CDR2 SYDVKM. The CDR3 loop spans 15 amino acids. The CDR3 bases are TGTGCCAGCAGAGAACTAGCGGACTCCTACAATGAGCAGTTCTTC. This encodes CASRELADSYNEQFF.

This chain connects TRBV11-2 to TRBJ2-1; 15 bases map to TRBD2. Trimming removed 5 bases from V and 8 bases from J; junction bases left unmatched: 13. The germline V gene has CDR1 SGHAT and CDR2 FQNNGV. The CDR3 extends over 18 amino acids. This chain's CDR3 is CASSPGGGLAGGPDEQFF. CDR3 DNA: TGTGCCAGCAGCCCGGGGGGAGGACTAGCGGGAGGGCCCGATGAGCAGTTCTTC.

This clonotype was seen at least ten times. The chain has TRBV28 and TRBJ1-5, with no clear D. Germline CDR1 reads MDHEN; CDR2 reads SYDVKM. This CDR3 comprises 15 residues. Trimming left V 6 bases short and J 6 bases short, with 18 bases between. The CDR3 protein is CASRPPAAGSQPQHF. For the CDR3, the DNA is TGTGCCAGCAGGCCCCCCGCCGCGGGGAGTCAGCCCCAGCATTTT.

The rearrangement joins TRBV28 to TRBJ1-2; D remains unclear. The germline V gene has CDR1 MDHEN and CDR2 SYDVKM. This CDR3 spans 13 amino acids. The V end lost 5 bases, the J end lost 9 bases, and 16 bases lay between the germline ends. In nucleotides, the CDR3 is TGTGCCAGCAGTGATGAAGGGTGGAGGAGCTACACCTTC. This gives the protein CASSDEGWRSYTF.

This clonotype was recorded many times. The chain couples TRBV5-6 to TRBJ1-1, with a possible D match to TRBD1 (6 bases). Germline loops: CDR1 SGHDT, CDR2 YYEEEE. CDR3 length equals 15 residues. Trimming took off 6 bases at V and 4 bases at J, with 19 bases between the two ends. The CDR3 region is CASTRGAARGTEAFF. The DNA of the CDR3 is TGTGCCAGCACCCGGGGGGCAGCCAGAGGCACTGAAGCTTTCTTT.

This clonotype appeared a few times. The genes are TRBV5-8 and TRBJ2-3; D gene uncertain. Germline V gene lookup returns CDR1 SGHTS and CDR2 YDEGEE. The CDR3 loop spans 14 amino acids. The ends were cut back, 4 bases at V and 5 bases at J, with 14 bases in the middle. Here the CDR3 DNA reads TGTGCCAGCAGCATAGACCCCTCCGGAGATACGCAGTATTTT. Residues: CASSIDPSGDTQYF.

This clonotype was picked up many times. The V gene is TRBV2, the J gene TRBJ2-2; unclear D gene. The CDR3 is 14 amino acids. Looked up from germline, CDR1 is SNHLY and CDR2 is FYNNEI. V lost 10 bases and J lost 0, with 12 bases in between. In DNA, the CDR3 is TGTGCCACAAGGTGGCTCGCGAACACCGGGGAGCTGTTTTTT. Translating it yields CATRWLANTGELFF.

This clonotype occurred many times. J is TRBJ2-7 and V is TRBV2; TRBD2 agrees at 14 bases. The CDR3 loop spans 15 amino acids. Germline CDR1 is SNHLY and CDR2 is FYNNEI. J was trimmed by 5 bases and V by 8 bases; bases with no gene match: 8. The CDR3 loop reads CASRLAGGIVDEQYF. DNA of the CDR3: TGTGCCAGCCGACTAGCGGGAGGGATAGTGGACGAGCAGTACTTC.

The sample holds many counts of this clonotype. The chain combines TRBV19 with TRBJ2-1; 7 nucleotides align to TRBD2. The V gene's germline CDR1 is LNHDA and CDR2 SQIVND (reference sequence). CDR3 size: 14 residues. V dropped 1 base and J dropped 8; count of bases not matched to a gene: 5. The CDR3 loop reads CASSIAGGGDEQFF. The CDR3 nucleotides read TGTGCCAGTAGTATAGCGGGAGGCGGGGATGAGCAGTTCTTC. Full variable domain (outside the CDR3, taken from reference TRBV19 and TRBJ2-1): DGGITQSPKYLFRKEGQNVTLSCEQNLNHDAMYWYRQDPGQGLRLIYYSQIVNDFQKGDIAEGYSVSREKKESFPLTVTSAQKNPTAFYLCASSIAGGGDEQFFGPGTRLTVL.

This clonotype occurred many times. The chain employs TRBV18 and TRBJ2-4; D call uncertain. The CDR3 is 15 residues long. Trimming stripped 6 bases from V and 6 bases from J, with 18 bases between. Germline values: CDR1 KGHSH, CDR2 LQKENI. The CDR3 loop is CASSPQWKGGNIQYF. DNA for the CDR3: TGTGCCAGCTCCCCTCAGTGGAAAGGTGGAAACATTCAGTACTTC.

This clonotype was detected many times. The CDR3 bases are TGTGCCAGCAGGTCCCCGGGAATTATGAACACTGAAGCTTTCTTT. It translates to CASRSPGIMNTEAFF. This rearrangement joins TRBV7-2 to TRBJ1-1; D is uncertain. Germline assignment: CDR1 SGHTA and CDR2 FQGNSA. With 6 bases removed from V and 0 bases from J, the gap between germline ends came to 14 bases. The length of the CDR3 is 15 residues. Full variable domain (missing parts from reference TRBV7-2 and TRBJ1-1): GAGVSQSPSNKVTEKGKDVELRCDPISGHTALYWYRQSLGQGLEFLIYFQGNSAPDKSGLPSDRFSAERTGGSVSTLTIQRTQQEDSAVYLCASRSPGIMNTEAFFGQGTRLTVV.

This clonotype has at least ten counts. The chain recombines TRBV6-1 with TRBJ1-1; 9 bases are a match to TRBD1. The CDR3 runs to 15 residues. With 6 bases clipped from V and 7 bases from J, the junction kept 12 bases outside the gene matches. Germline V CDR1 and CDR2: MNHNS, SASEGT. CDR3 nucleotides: TGTGCCAGCAGAAAACAGGGGGCCGGTACTTTTGAAGCTTTCTTT. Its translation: CASRKQGAGTFEAFF.

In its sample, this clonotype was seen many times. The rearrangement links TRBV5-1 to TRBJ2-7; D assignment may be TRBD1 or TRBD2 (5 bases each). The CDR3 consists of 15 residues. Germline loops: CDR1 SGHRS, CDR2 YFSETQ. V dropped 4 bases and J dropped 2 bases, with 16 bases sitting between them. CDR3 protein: CASSPRPGPTYEQYF. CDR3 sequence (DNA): TGCGCCAGCAGCCCCCGGCCGGGACCTACCTACGAGCAGTACTTC.

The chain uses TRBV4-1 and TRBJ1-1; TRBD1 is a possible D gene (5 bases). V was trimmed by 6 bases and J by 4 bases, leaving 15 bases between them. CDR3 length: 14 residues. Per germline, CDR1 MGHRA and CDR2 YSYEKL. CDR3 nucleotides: TGCGCCAGCAGTTCCGGGGCCCTGAGCACTGAAGCTTTCTTT. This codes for CASSSGALSTEAFF.

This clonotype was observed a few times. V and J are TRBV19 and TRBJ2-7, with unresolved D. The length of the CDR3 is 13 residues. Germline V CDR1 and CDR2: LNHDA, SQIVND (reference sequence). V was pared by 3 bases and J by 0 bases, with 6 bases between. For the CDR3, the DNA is TGTGCCAGTAGTATCCGTCACTCCTACGAGCAGTACTTC. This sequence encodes CASSIRHSYEQYF.

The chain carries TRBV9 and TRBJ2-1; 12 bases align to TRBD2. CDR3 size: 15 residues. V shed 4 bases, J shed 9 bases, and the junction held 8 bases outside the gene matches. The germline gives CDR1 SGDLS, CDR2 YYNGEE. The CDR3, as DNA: TGTGCCAGCAGCCCGACTAGCGGGAGTGGTGGTGAGCAGTTCTTC. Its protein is CASSPTSGSGGEQFF.

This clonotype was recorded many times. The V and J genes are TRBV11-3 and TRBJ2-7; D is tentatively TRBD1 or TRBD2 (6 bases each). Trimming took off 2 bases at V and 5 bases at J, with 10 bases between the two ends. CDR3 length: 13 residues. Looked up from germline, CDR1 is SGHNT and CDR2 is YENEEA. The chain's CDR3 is CASSLIGGHEQYF. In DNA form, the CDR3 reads TGTGCCAGCAGCTTAATCGGGGGCCACGAGCAGTACTTC.